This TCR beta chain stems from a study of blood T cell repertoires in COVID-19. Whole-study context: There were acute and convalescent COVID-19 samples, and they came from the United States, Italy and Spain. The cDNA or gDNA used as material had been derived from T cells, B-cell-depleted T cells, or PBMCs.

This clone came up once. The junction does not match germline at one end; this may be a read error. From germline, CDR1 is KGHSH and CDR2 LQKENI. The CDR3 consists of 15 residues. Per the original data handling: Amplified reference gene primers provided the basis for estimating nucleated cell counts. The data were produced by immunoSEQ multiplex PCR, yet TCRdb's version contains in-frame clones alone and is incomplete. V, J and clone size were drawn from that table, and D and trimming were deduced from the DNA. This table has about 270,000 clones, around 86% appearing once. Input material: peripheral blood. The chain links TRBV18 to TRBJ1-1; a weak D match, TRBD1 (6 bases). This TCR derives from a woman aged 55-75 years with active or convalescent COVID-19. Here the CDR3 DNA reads TGTGCCAGCTCACCACTACGGGACATGAATACTGAAGCTTTCTTT. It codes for CASSPLRDMNTEAFF. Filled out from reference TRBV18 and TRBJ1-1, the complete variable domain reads NAGVMQNPRHLVRRRGQEARLRCSPMKGHSHVYWYRQLPEEGLKFMVYLQKENIIDESGMPKERFSAEFPKEGPSILRIQQVVRGDSAAYFCASSPLRDMNTEAFFGQGTRLTVV.